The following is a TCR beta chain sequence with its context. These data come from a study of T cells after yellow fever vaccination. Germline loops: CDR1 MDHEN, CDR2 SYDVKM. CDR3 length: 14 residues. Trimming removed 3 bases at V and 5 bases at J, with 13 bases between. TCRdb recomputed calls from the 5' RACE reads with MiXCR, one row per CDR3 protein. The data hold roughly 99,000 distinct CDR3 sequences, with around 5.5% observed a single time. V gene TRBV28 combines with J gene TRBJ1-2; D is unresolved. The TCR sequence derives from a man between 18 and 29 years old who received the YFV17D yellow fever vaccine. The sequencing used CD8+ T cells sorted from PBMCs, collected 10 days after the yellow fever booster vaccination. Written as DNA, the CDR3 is TGTGCCAGCAGTTTTCGTCGCGATTCTTATGGCTACACCTTC. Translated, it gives CASSFRRDSYGYTF.